The rows below give T cell receptor beta chains drawn from one sample of a study of T cells after posttransplantation cyclophosphamide. Data came from immunoSEQ multiplex PCR; TCRdb stores just in-frame clones and leaves some out. Recorded here are 36,000 or so clones, with no singletons, and the ten leading clones hold roughly 1.2%. What was sequenced was PBMCs. The receptors derive from a girl aged 10-17 years in good health, CMV-negative, and a related stem cell transplant donor. Both conserved end residues are part of each CDR3. The D gene is left open where the match is weak. Expanded clones get a size class; other rows say once, few or many, or leave the size out.

j_call: TRBJ1-6
d_call: TRBD1
v_call: TRBV9
clone_size: few
cdr3_nt: TGTGCCAGCAGCGTAGGGGGGACAGGTTCACCCCTCCACTTT
cdr3_aa: CASSVGGTGSPLHF

j_call: TRBJ1-5
d_call: TRBD1
v_call: TRBV5-5
clone_size: many
cdr3_nt: TGTGCCAGCAGCTCCAACCGGGACAGGGGGAATCAGCCCCAGCATTTT
cdr3_aa: CASSSNRDRGNQPQHF

j_call: TRBJ1-1
d_call: .
v_call: TRBV7-9
clone_size: many
cdr3_nt: TGTGCCAGCATCCCCTCCGCAGGGTGGGGGAACACTGAAGCTTTCTTT
cdr3_aa: CASIPSAGWGNTEAFF

j_call: TRBJ1-1
d_call: .
v_call: TRBV7-9
clone_size: many
cdr3_nt: TGTGCCAGCAGCCCGTACACTGAAGCTTTCTTT
cdr3_aa: CASSPYTEAFF

j_call: TRBJ2-2
d_call: .
v_call: TRBV5-6
clone_size: .
cdr3_nt: TGTGCCAGCAGCTTGTTGGGCCCGAACACCGGGGAGCTGTTTTTT
cdr3_aa: CASSLLGPNTGELFF

j_call: TRBJ2-7
d_call: .
v_call: TRBV7-8
clone_size: many
cdr3_nt: TGTGCCAGCAGCCCTTTCACAGATCTGGGGCGAGAGCAGTACTTC
cdr3_aa: CASSPFTDLGREQYF

j_call: TRBJ2-5
d_call: TRBD2
v_call: TRBV4-2
clone_size: many
cdr3_nt: TGTGCCAGCAGCAAAGGGACTAGCGGCTTGGGAAGAGCAAAGTGGGCCGACCAAGAGACCCAGTACTTC
cdr3_aa: CASSKGTSGLGRAKWADQETQYF

j_call: TRBJ1-1
d_call: .
v_call: TRBV13
clone_size: many
cdr3_nt: TGTGCCAGCCTCATTCGACAGGAGATGAACACTGAAGCTTTCTTT
cdr3_aa: CASLIRQEMNTEAFF

j_call: TRBJ1-3
d_call: .
v_call: TRBV6-6
clone_size: many
cdr3_nt: TGTGCCAGCAGTTATACCCCGGGAAGCCCTGGAAACACCATATATTTT
cdr3_aa: CASSYTPGSPGNTIYF

j_call: TRBJ2-7
d_call: TRBD1
v_call: TRBV4-1
clone_size: few
cdr3_nt: TGCGCCAGCAGCCAAGCCCCGGGACAGGGGGGAGTTGAGCAGTACTTC
cdr3_aa: CASSQAPGQGGVEQYF

j_call: TRBJ2-3
d_call: .
v_call: TRBV30
clone_size: few
cdr3_nt: TGTGCCTGGACCTGGGGGGGCACAGATACGCAGTATTTT
cdr3_aa: CAWTWGGTDTQYF

j_call: TRBJ2-1
d_call: TRBD2
v_call: TRBV5-1
clone_size: .
cdr3_nt: TGCGCCAGCACATCGGTAAGCCCGGGCCGCGGGACTAGTACTGAGCAGTTCTTC
cdr3_aa: CASTSVSPGRGTSTEQFF

j_call: TRBJ2-1
d_call: .
v_call: TRBV5-4
clone_size: few
cdr3_nt: TGTGCCAGCAGCTTGAGAGGTTCTGGAAGCTCCTACAATGAGCAGTTCTTC
cdr3_aa: CASSLRGSGSSYNEQFF

j_call: TRBJ1-3
d_call: TRBD1
v_call: TRBV28
clone_size: many
cdr3_nt: TGTGCCAGCAGTCCCACTCCCGGGACAGCGAGCTCTGGAAACACCATATATTTT
cdr3_aa: CASSPTPGTASSGNTIYF

j_call: TRBJ2-2
d_call: TRBD1
v_call: TRBV19
clone_size: few
cdr3_nt: TGTGCCAGTAGTATGGCCCGGACAGGGTCGTCCGGGGAGCTGTTTTTT
cdr3_aa: CASSMARTGSSGELFF

j_call: TRBJ2-1
d_call: TRBD2
v_call: TRBV29-1
clone_size: few
cdr3_nt: TGCAGCGTTGAAAAGGTAGCGGGAGGGCCGGGCAATGAGCAGTTCTTC
cdr3_aa: CSVEKVAGGPGNEQFF

j_call: TRBJ2-1
d_call: .
v_call: TRBV5-4
clone_size: many
cdr3_nt: TGTGCCAGCAGCTTTGCCAGGGGAGATGAGCAGTTCTTC
cdr3_aa: CASSFARGDEQFF

j_call: TRBJ1-1
d_call: .
v_call: TRBV5-4
clone_size: many
cdr3_nt: TGTGCCAGCTTTCTAGGAGGGCCAAGGACTGAAGCTTTCTTT
cdr3_aa: CASFLGGPRTEAFF

j_call: TRBJ1-2
d_call: TRBD1
v_call: TRBV13
clone_size: many
cdr3_nt: TGTGCCAGCAGCTCGTACGGGACAGGGGGTTTCTATGGCTACACCTTC
cdr3_aa: CASSSYGTGGFYGYTF

j_call: TRBJ2-1
d_call: .
v_call: TRBV10-1
clone_size: .
cdr3_nt: TGCGGCCAAACGGGGAGGAATACGGGGCAGGGTGACAATGGGCAGTTCTTC
cdr3_aa: CGQTGRNTGQGDNGQFF

j_call: TRBJ1-5
d_call: TRBD1
v_call: TRBV27
clone_size: many
cdr3_nt: TGTGCCAGCAGTACGGGGACAGGGCAGCCCCAGCATTTT
cdr3_aa: CASSTGTGQPQHF

j_call: TRBJ1-5
d_call: .
v_call: TRBV30
clone_size: few
cdr3_nt: TGTGCCTCCCCCCCCCGGCCCCAGCATTTT
cdr3_aa: CASPPRPQHF

j_call: TRBJ1-2
d_call: TRBD1
v_call: TRBV6-5
clone_size: many
cdr3_nt: TGTGCCAGCTCCCGGGACAGGGCCTATGGCTACACCTTC
cdr3_aa: CASSRDRAYGYTF

j_call: TRBJ2-3
d_call: TRBD2
v_call: TRBV2
clone_size: .
cdr3_nt: TGTGCCAGCAGTGTTAGCGGGGCTAGCACAGATACGCAGTATTTT
cdr3_aa: CASSVSGASTDTQYF

j_call: TRBJ1-2
d_call: .
v_call: TRBV7-8
clone_size: few
cdr3_nt: TGTGCCAGCAGCCGCCACAGGGTTCCTAACTATGGCTACACCTTC
cdr3_aa: CASSRHRVPNYGYTF

j_call: TRBJ2-2
d_call: TRBD2
v_call: TRBV29-1
clone_size: .
cdr3_nt: TGCAGCGTTGAAGGACTAGCTGCCGGGGAGCTGTTTTTT
cdr3_aa: CSVEGLAAGELFF

j_call: TRBJ2-5
d_call: .
v_call: TRBV14
clone_size: many
cdr3_nt: TGTGCCAGCAGCCAAGAATTGCGCCAAGAGACCCAGTACTTC
cdr3_aa: CASSQELRQETQYF

j_call: TRBJ1-1
d_call: .
v_call: TRBV6-5
clone_size: many
cdr3_nt: TGTGCCAGTTATTATTCAGGGGTGAACACTGAAGCTTTCTTT
cdr3_aa: CASYYSGVNTEAFF

j_call: TRBJ1-6
d_call: .
v_call: TRBV11-2
clone_size: .
cdr3_nt: TGTGCCAGCAGTTATAGGGGGAGCTCCTATAATTCACCCCTCCACTTT
cdr3_aa: CASSYRGSSYNSPLHF

j_call: TRBJ2-4
d_call: .
v_call: TRBV19
clone_size: many
cdr3_nt: TGTGCCAGTAGTATAGGTCCAGTCTCGAACATTCAGTACTTC
cdr3_aa: CASSIGPVSNIQYF

j_call: TRBJ2-7
d_call: TRBD1
v_call: TRBV5-1
clone_size: few
cdr3_nt: TGCGCCAGCAGCCCCCGGGCAGGGGGAACCTACGAGCAGTACTTC
cdr3_aa: CASSPRAGGTYEQYF

j_call: TRBJ2-1
d_call: TRBD1
v_call: TRBV11-3
clone_size: .
cdr3_nt: TGTGCCAGCAGCTTAGACGGAGGGACAGGGAACAATGAGCAGTTCTTC
cdr3_aa: CASSLDGGTGNNEQFF

j_call: TRBJ1-6
d_call: TRBD1
v_call: TRBV30
clone_size: many
cdr3_nt: TGTGCCAGAAGCCTACAGGGGAATAATTCACCCCTCCACTTT
cdr3_aa: CARSLQGNNSPLHF

j_call: TRBJ1-3
d_call: .
v_call: TRBV29-1
clone_size: many
cdr3_nt: TGCAGCGTCATCGGTGGAAACACCATATATTTT
cdr3_aa: CSVIGGNTIYF

j_call: TRBJ1-1
d_call: .
v_call: TRBV27
clone_size: many
cdr3_nt: TGTGCCAGCAGTCCGTGGAGAACGGATGAAGCTTTCTTT
cdr3_aa: CASSPWRTDEAFF

j_call: TRBJ1-1
d_call: TRBD1
v_call: TRBV7-3
clone_size: many
cdr3_nt: TGTGCCAGCAGCGCCCAGGGACAGGGGGCTGAAGCTTTCTTT
cdr3_aa: CASSAQGQGAEAFF

j_call: TRBJ2-5
d_call: TRBD2
v_call: TRBV9
clone_size: many
cdr3_nt: TGTGCCAGCAGCATAGGAGGACTGTCTAGCGGGGAGACCCAGTACTTC
cdr3_aa: CASSIGGLSSGETQYF

j_call: TRBJ1-5
d_call: .
v_call: TRBV27
clone_size: few
cdr3_nt: TGTGCCAGCAAACACAGGGAGCACAATCAGCCCCAGCATTTT
cdr3_aa: CASKHREHNQPQHF